This TCR beta chain emerged from a study of long-term antiretroviral therapy in people with HIV. CDR1 and CDR2 from the germline V gene are SEHNR and FQNEAQ (reference sequence). V lost 5 bases, J lost 1 base, and 15 bases lay in between. The CDR3 has 15 residues. This clone was counted a single time. With survey level as its setting, the immunoSEQ assay was v3.0. Sequencing used immunoSEQ multiplex PCR; TCRdb keeps in-frame clones, though not all of them. The sample carries 20,000 to 25,000 clones, about four fifths recorded once. The chain links TRBV7-9 to TRBJ2-7; D possibly corresponds to TRBD1 (5 bases). The material was unsorted PBMCs, obtained 0.3 years after starting antiretroviral therapy. This clonotype was sampled from a man aged 45 to 65 with HIV. Written as DNA, the CDR3 is TGTGCCAGCAGCCAAGGGAAAAAGGGGTCCTACGAGCAGTACTTC. This sequence encodes CASSQGKKGSYEQYF.